A selection of T cell receptor beta chains follows, all from one sample in a study of OX40 agonist ivuxolimab in advanced cancers. Profiled with immunoSEQ multiplex PCR; TCRdb holds only in-frame clones, not every one. The sample records about 69,000 clones, more than 85% being singletons. The input for sequencing was CD4+ or CD8+ T cells sorted from blood, taken in a trial of the OX40 agonist ivuxolimab. The receptor source for this set is an adult with an advanced solid tumor such as melanoma, head and neck, liver or kidney cancer. Both conserved end residues are part of each CDR3. A D gene is named only where the DNA matches it firmly. Part of the rows lack a size; the others show once, few, many or a class for expanded clones.

size: once
V: TRBV9
J: TRBJ2-3
D: TRBD2
DNA: TGTGCCAGCAGCTCTCCCACTAGCGGGATCGCAGATACGCAGTATTTT
CDR3: CASSSPTSGIADTQYF

size: NA
V: TRBV27
J: TRBJ2-1
D: NA
DNA: TGTGCCAGCAGTTTACATAGCGGCAGGGGCCTGTACAATGAGCAGTTCTTC
CDR3: CASSLHSGRGLYNEQFF

size: NA
V: TRBV11-3
J: TRBJ2-5
D: TRBD2
DNA: TGTGCCAGCAGCTTTCGACTAGCGGGAGGGCCGCGGGAGACCCAGTACTTC
CDR3: CASSFRLAGGPRETQYF

size: NA
V: TRBV7-3
J: TRBJ2-3
D: TRBD2
DNA: TGTGCCAGCAGCTTAATGGCGGGAGGGGCAGATACGCAGTATTTT
CDR3: CASSLMAGGADTQYF

size: NA
V: TRBV5-1
J: TRBJ2-1
D: TRBD2
DNA: TGCGCCAGCAGCTTGGGTAGCGGGAACAATGAGCAGTTCTTC
CDR3: CASSLGSGNNEQFF

size: NA
V: TRBV28
J: TRBJ1-1
D: NA
DNA: TGTGCCAGCAGTTTCCCACGGCCAGGGACTGAAGCTTTCTTT
CDR3: CASSFPRPGTEAFF

size: NA
V: TRBV5-4
J: TRBJ2-1
D: NA
DNA: TGTGCCAGCAGCCGTGATGGGGGTCGATCCTACAATGAGCAGTTCTTC
CDR3: CASSRDGGRSYNEQFF

size: NA
V: TRBV11-1
J: TRBJ2-5
D: NA
DNA: TGTGCCAGCAGCCCTCTAGGTAAAAAGGAAGAGACCCAGTACTTC
CDR3: CASSPLGKKEETQYF

size: NA
V: TRBV6-5
J: TRBJ1-5
D: NA
DNA: TGTGCCAGCAGATCAGGGGAAGATCAGCCCCAGCATTTT
CDR3: CASRSGEDQPQHF

size: NA
V: TRBV29-1
J: TRBJ1-5
D: NA
DNA: TGCAGCGTTGCGGAAGGGGGTGGTCAGCCCCAGCATTTT
CDR3: CSVAEGGGQPQHF

size: NA
V: TRBV6-1
J: TRBJ2-7
D: TRBD2
DNA: TGTGCCAGCAGGCCTAGCGGTCCCTACGAGCAGTACTTC
CDR3: CASRPSGPYEQYF

size: NA
V: TRBV18
J: TRBJ2-1
D: NA
DNA: TGTGCCAGCTCACCACGAGAGAACTACAATGAGCAGTTCTTC
CDR3: CASSPRENYNEQFF

size: NA
V: TRBV7-9
J: TRBJ2-3
D: TRBD2
DNA: TGTGCCAGCAGCCTAACTAGCGGCTACACAGATACGCAGTATTTT
CDR3: CASSLTSGYTDTQYF

size: NA
V: TRBV29-1
J: TRBJ2-3
D: TRBD2
DNA: TGCAGCGTTGTAACTAGCGCAGATACGCAGTATTTT
CDR3: CSVVTSADTQYF

size: NA
V: TRBV18
J: TRBJ1-2
D: NA
DNA: TGTGCCAGCTCAGAGAGGACAGTCGGTGGCTACACCTTC
CDR3: CASSERTVGGYTF

size: NA
V: TRBV15
J: TRBJ1-1
D: TRBD1
DNA: TGTGCCACCAGCACGGACAGGGTTGACACTGAAGCTTTCTTT
CDR3: CATSTDRVDTEAFF

size: NA
V: TRBV30
J: TRBJ2-2
D: NA
DNA: TGTGCCTGGAGTGTTTATCTAGCAGACAGCACCGGGGAGCTGTTTTTT
CDR3: CAWSVYLADSTGELFF